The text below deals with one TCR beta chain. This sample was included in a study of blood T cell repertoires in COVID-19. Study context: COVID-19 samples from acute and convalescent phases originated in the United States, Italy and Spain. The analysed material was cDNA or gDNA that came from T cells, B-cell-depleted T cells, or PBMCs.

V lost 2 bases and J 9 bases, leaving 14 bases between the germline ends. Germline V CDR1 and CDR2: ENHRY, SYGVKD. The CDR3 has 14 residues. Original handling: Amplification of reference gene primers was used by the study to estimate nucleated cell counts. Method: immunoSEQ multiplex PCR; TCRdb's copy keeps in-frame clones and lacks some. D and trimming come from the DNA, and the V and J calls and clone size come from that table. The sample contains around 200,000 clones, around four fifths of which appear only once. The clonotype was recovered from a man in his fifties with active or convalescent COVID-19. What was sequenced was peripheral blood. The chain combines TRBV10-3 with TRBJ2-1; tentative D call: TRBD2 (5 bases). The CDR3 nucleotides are TGTGCCATCAGTGAGGATCGGGGTTTCGGTGAGCAGTTCTTC. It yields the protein CAISEDRGFGEQFF.